This is a list of T cell receptor beta chains from one sample in a study of blood T cell repertoires in COVID-19. Using immunoSEQ multiplex PCR, the repertoire was profiled, and TCRdb retains in-frame clones only, with some absent. Among approximately 260,000 clones listed, around 85% were seen once. Sequenced sample: peripheral blood. These receptors were taken from a woman aged 40 to 49 with active or convalescent COVID-19. CDR3s include the opening cysteine and the closing phenylalanine or tryptophan. The order of the fields is D gene, V gene, clone size, J gene, CDR3 protein, CDR3 DNA. The D gene is left open where the match is weak. Where a row states a size, it is once, few, many or the class of an expanded clone; other rows omit it.

-	TRBV5-1	-	TRBJ2-1	CASSSVGQYNEQFF	TGCGCCAGCAGCTCCGTCGGACAGTACAATGAGCAGTTCTTC
TRBD1	TRBV30	-	TRBJ1-1	CAWSGTGWTFF	TGTGCCTGGAGTGGGACAGGCTGGACTTTCTTT
-	TRBV4-1	-	TRBJ1-3	CASSQDELPLFSGNTIYF	TGCGCCAGCAGCCAAGACGAACTCCCCCTTTTCTCTGGAAACACCATATATTTT
TRBD1	TRBV30	few	TRBJ2-7	CACTGTGDHEQYF	TGTGCCTGCACCGGGACAGGGGACCACGAGCAGTACTTC
TRBD1	TRBV30	-	TRBJ1-4	CAWSLYRDRGQLWEKLFF	TGTGCCTGGAGCTTATACCGGGACAGGGGGCAGTTGTGGGAAAAACTGTTTTTT
-	TRBV19	-	TRBJ1-1	CASSIVRGSSFF	TGTGCCAGTAGTATAGTCAGGGGATCATCTTTCTTT
-	TRBV27	few	TRBJ1-2	CASSLLQAQSRGYTF	TGTGCCAGCAGTTTATTACAGGCCCAAAGTCGAGGCTACACCTTC
-	TRBV9	-	TRBJ1-5	CASSSRPEGNQPQHF	TGTGCCAGCAGCTCTCGCCCAGAGGGCAATCAGCCCCAGCATTTT
-	TRBV10-3	-	TRBJ1-6	CAISLGAEDSPLHF	TGTGCCATCAGTCTGGGGGCGGAGGATTCACCCCTCCACTTT
TRBD1	TRBV19	-	TRBJ1-5	CASSIDRQGVSNQPQHF	TGTGCCAGTAGTATAGATCGACAGGGGGTAAGCAATCAGCCCCAGCATTTT
-	TRBV30	-	TRBJ1-1	CAWSLREFHTEAFF	TGTGCCTGGAGTCTGCGGGAGTTTCACACTGAAGCTTTCTTT
TRBD1	TRBV3-1/TRBV3-2	-	TRBJ2-3	CASSPMGGQVTDTQYF	TGTGCCAGCAGCCCCATGGGGGGACAGGTCACAGATACGCAGTATTTT
-	TRBV5-1	-	TRBJ1-4	CASRRGATNEKLFF	TGCGCCAGCAGACGGGGGGCAACTAATGAAAAACTGTTTTTT
TRBD2	TRBV3-1/TRBV3-2	-	TRBJ2-3	CASSPGLATDTQYF	TGTGCCAGCAGCCCTGGACTAGCCACAGATACGCAGTATTTT
-	TRBV19	-	TRBJ2-1	CASSIGRSSYNEQFF	TGTGCCAGTAGTATAGGGAGGAGCTCCTACAATGAGCAGTTCTTC
-	TRBV18	-	TRBJ1-1	CASSPPRSGGGYTEAFF	TGTGCCAGCTCACCACCGAGGAGCGGGGGGGGGTACACTGAAGCTTTCTTT
-	TRBV28	-	TRBJ1-5	CASSPFSRGNQPQHF	TGTGCCAGCAGTCCGTTTTCCCGGGGCAATCAGCCCCAGCATTTT
-	TRBV2	few	TRBJ1-6	CASGGTTRPLHF	TGTGCCAGCGGGGGGACCACTCGACCCCTCCACTTT
-	TRBV25-1	-	TRBJ1-5	CASSESGSNQPQHF	TGTGCCAGCAGTGAATCAGGCAGCAATCAGCCCCAGCATTTT
-	TRBV28	-	TRBJ1-2	CASSLWPVYGYTF	TGTGCCAGCAGTTTATGGCCGGTTTATGGCTACACCTTC
-	TRBV3-1/TRBV3-2	-	TRBJ1-2	CASSQGPASTYGYTF	TGTGCCAGCAGCCAAGGCCCAGCGTCTACCTATGGCTACACCTTC